The rows below give T cell receptor beta chains drawn from one sample of a study of blood T cell repertoires in COVID-19. The repertoire was sequenced with immunoSEQ multiplex PCR; TCRdb's copy has only in-frame clones and lacks some. The data hold tens of thousands of clones, with 89% observed a single time. The sequenced sample consisted of peripheral blood. The receptors stem from a man aged 55 to 69 with acute or convalescent COVID-19. CDR3s include the opening cysteine and the closing phenylalanine or tryptophan. The D gene is left open where the match is weak. Rows give clone size only sometimes, using once, few, many, or a class for an expanded clone.

d_call | j_call | clone_size | v_call | cdr3_nt | cdr3_aa
NA | TRBJ2-2 | NA | TRBV29-1 | TGCAGCGTTGAAAACATTTTTGGCGGGGAGCTGTTTTTT | CSVENIFGGELFF
NA | TRBJ2-5 | NA | TRBV2 | TGTGCCAGACAGCAGGGTGCGGCGAAAGAGACCCAGTACTTC | CARQQGAAKETQYF
NA | TRBJ1-6 | NA | TRBV2 | TGTGCCAGCAGTCCCGACAGTAATTCACCCCTCCACTTT | CASSPDSNSPLHF
NA | TRBJ1-4 | once | TRBV5-1 | TGCGCCAGCAGCTTGGCCGGGAATGAAAAACTGTTTTTT | CASSLAGNEKLFF
NA | TRBJ1-2 | NA | TRBV9 | TGTGCCAGCAGCGCCGGGGGGAGAGGCTACACCTTC | CASSAGGRGYTF
NA | TRBJ1-5 | NA | TRBV27 | TGTGCCAGCAGTTTTGGGCGGGGAGCTCAGCCCCAGCATTTT | CASSFGRGAQPQHF
NA | TRBJ1-6 | NA | TRBV5-4 | TGTGCCAGCAGCTTTAAATTTCGAAGTTCTACCAGGGTAAATTCACCCCTCCACTTT | CASSFKFRSSTRVNSPLHF
TRBD1 | TRBJ2-1 | NA | TRBV28 | TGTGCCGGGGGACAGGGGCGGAATGAGCAGTTCTTC | CAGGQGRNEQFF
NA | TRBJ2-1 | NA | TRBV5-6 | TGTGCCAGCAGCTTGGGAACGGGGGATGAGCAGTTCTTC | CASSLGTGDEQFF
TRBD1 | TRBJ1-1 | once | TRBV19 | TGTGCCAGTAGAGGGACAGGGGGCAACACTGAAGCTTTCTTT | CASRGTGGNTEAFF
TRBD1 | TRBJ1-2 | NA | TRBV2 | TGTGCCACCCACCTAGGACAGGGTCACTATGGCTACACCTTC | CATHLGQGHYGYTF
TRBD1 | TRBJ1-3 | NA | TRBV5-3 | TGTGCCAGAAGCTTCCAGAGGGGGCGTTTCGGTATGGGAAACACCATATATTTT | CARSFQRGRFGMGNTIYF
NA | TRBJ1-2 | NA | TRBV24-1 | TGTGCCACCAGTGTTGGGGGGGCGAATGGCTACACCTTC | CATSVGGANGYTF
NA | TRBJ1-2 | NA | TRBV30 | TGTGCCTGGTCCGGGACATCCCTTGGGGGCTACACCTTC | CAWSGTSLGGYTF
NA | TRBJ1-1 | NA | TRBV6-5 | TGTGCCAGCAGTTACAGGGGAATGAACACTGAAGCTTTCTTT | CASSYRGMNTEAFF
TRBD1 | TRBJ2-7 | NA | TRBV18 | TGTGCCAGCTCCACTACCGACAGGGGGGAAGAGCAGTACTTC | CASSTTDRGEEQYF
NA | TRBJ1-3 | NA | TRBV5-1 | TGCGCCAGCAGCTTGGGTTCGGGGTTCTCTGGAAACACCATATATTTT | CASSLGSGFSGNTIYF
NA | TRBJ1-1 | NA | TRBV6-5 | TGTGCCAGCAGTTACACAGGGTATGAAACTGAAGCTTTCTTT | CASSYTGYETEAFF
NA | TRBJ2-3 | NA | TRBV19 | TGTGCCAGTAGTATAATTTCAGGGCCTAGCACAGATACGCAGTATTTT | CASSIISGPSTDTQYF
TRBD1 | TRBJ1-1 | NA | TRBV19 | TGTGCCAGCAACTCCCGCCGGGGGACAGGGGGCACTGAAGCTTTCTTT | CASNSRRGTGGTEAFF
TRBD1 | TRBJ2-7 | NA | TRBV4-1 | TGCGCCAGCAGCCAAGATCCCCAGGGGGCTGATGAGCAGTACTTC | CASSQDPQGADEQYF
NA | TRBJ1-3 | NA | TRBV7-9 | TGTGCCAGCAGGTACCTCGGGACACCAGGAAACACCATATATTTT | CASRYLGTPGNTIYF
TRBD1 | TRBJ1-1 | NA | TRBV6-5 | TGTGCCAGCAGTCGTGGGGACAGGGGGCCTGGTGAAGCTTTCTTT | CASSRGDRGPGEAFF
NA | TRBJ1-2 | NA | TRBV6-5 | TGTGCCAGCAGTTACGTACCCGGGGGTACCAATGGCTACACCTTC | CASSYVPGGTNGYTF